This T cell receptor beta chain is drawn from a study of blood T cells in healthy people across ages. Germline V gives CDR1 SGHTA, CDR2 FQGNSA. The V end was cut by 7 bases, the J end by 7 bases, with 16 bases between. The CDR3 sequence is 13 residues long. Combining a sample-barcoded 5' primer with a J-beta primer mix, a second PCR ran for roughly 7 to 12 cycles. One entry per CDR3 protein results from TCRdb running MiXCR on the 5' RACE reads. This table has roughly 1.4 million distinct CDR3 sequences, around 59% appearing once. The sequenced sample was blood. This sequence joins TRBV7-2 and TRBJ1-1, with D unclear. The origin of this receptor is a man between 18 and 29 years old in good health. The chain's CDR3 is CASTQRSGSEAFF. In nucleotides, the CDR3 is TGTGCCAGCACCCAAAGGTCCGGTAGTGAAGCTTTCTTT.